These T cell receptor beta chains were read from a single sample in a study of blood T cell repertoires in COVID-19. The table came from immunoSEQ multiplex PCR; TCRdb's copy has only in-frame clones and leaves some out. The table has roughly 200,000 clones, roughly 90% seen once; the top ten hold over 9%. Sequences were obtained from PBMCs or T cells enriched from blood (not recorded which). Receptors were obtained from a man aged 18-30 years with acute COVID-19. Each CDR3 is given with its conserved first and last residue. A D gene is named only where the DNA matches it firmly. The listing skips clone size in some rows; elsewhere it reads once, few, many or a size class.

abundance	j_gene	d_gene	v_gene	CDR3nt	CDR3aa
.	TRBJ2-5	.	TRBV3-1/TRBV3-2	TGTGCCAGCAGCCAAGATCGAGGACTACTCTCTTTGACCCAGTACTTC	CASSQDRGLLSLTQYF
.	TRBJ2-7	TRBD1	TRBV27	TGTGCCACCTGGGACAGACCATACGAGCAGTACTTC	CATWDRPYEQYF
.	TRBJ2-2	.	TRBV21-1	TGTGCCAGCAGTCTGACAGGGGGCTCCCAAAGGGCCGGGGAGCTGTTTTTT	CASSLTGGSQRAGELFF
.	TRBJ2-5	.	TRBV5-4	TGTGCCAGCAGCTTGCCTCAAGAGACCCAGTACTTC	CASSLPQETQYF
.	TRBJ1-2	TRBD1	TRBV19	TGTGCCACGGGGGACAGGGAGTACTATGGCTACACCTTC	CATGDREYYGYTF
.	TRBJ1-1	TRBD1	TRBV5-6	TGTGCCAGCAGCATGGGACAGGGGGCGTTGGCTTATGAAGCTTTCTTT	CASSMGQGALAYEAFF
.	TRBJ1-1	.	TRBV18	TGTGCCAGCTCACCAGGGGAGCCCACTGAAGCTTTCTTT	CASSPGEPTEAFF
once	TRBJ2-3	.	TRBV25-1	TGTGCCAGCAGTGACCCGAGCATAGGGGGATTTGCAGATACGCAGTATTTT	CASSDPSIGGFADTQYF
.	TRBJ2-1	TRBD1	TRBV25-1	TGTGCCAGCAGTGAATTAGGGGACAGGGGTTACAATGAGCAGTTCTTC	CASSELGDRGYNEQFF
.	TRBJ2-1	TRBD2	TRBV7-9	TGTGCCAGCAGCTCGGGTCGCCTAGCGGGAGGGCCGGATGAGCAGTTCTTC	CASSSGRLAGGPDEQFF
once	TRBJ2-7	.	TRBV2	TGTGCCAGCAAAGCGGGACAGGTCTCCTACGAGCAGTACTTC	CASKAGQVSYEQYF
.	TRBJ2-5	.	TRBV12-3/TRBV12-4	TGTGCCAGCAGTTTAGGGGGGCCTGAGACCCAGTACTTC	CASSLGGPETQYF
many	TRBJ1-6	.	TRBV7-9	TGTGCCAGCAGCCCATACAGGGATAATTCACCCCTCCACTTT	CASSPYRDNSPLHF
.	TRBJ2-7	TRBD2	TRBV18	TGTGCCAGCTCAAAGACTAGCGGACGGCTGTACGAGCAGTACTTC	CASSKTSGRLYEQYF
.	TRBJ2-7	TRBD1	TRBV15	TGTGCCACCAGCAGGGCTCTGGGACAGGGCCTTTTCTACGAGCAGTACTTC	CATSRALGQGLFYEQYF
.	TRBJ1-1	.	TRBV6-6	TGTGCCAGCAGTAACTCCGGGGGTACTGAAGCTTTCTTT	CASSNSGGTEAFF
.	TRBJ2-1	.	TRBV4-1	TGCGCCAGCAGCCAAGAAGGCGACAGACTCAATGAGCAGTTCTTC	CASSQEGDRLNEQFF
.	TRBJ2-7	TRBD1	TRBV5-5	TGTGCCAGCAGCCAGGACAGGGGTAAGGCCTACGAGCAGTACTTC	CASSQDRGKAYEQYF
.	TRBJ2-4	TRBD1	TRBV6-5	TGTGCCAGCAGTTCGACAGGGCAAAACATTCAGTACTTC	CASSSTGQNIQYF
few	TRBJ1-5	.	TRBV5-5	TGTGCCAGCAGCTCCCGAGGAAATAGCAATCAGCCCCAGCATTTT	CASSSRGNSNQPQHF
few	TRBJ2-7	TRBD2	TRBV28	TGTGCCAGCAGTTCGGCTAGCGGGAATTCCTACGAGCAGTACTTC	CASSSASGNSYEQYF
.	TRBJ1-2	TRBD1	TRBV7-9	TGTGCCAGCAGCAGGGGACAGGAGGACTATGGCTACACCTTC	CASSRGQEDYGYTF
.	TRBJ2-1	TRBD2	TRBV2	TGTGCCAGCACACTCGGACTAGCGACCCTCGAGGACAATGAGCAGTTCTTC	CASTLGLATLEDNEQFF
.	TRBJ2-1	.	TRBV5-4	TGTGCCAGCAGCTTGAGTCGGAATGAGCAGTTCTTC	CASSLSRNEQFF
once	TRBJ2-7	.	TRBV5-1	TGCGCCAGCAGCCTAGCGAGATCCTACGAGCAGTACTTC	CASSLARSYEQYF
.	TRBJ1-2	.	TRBV19	TGTGCCAGTAGTATGGTCGCCGGAGTATCCTATGGCTACACCTTC	CASSMVAGVSYGYTF
.	TRBJ2-7	.	TRBV6-5	TGTGCCAGCAGGAGCACTTTAGCGGTGGCCTACGAGCAGTACTTC	CASRSTLAVAYEQYF
.	TRBJ2-7	.	TRBV11-3	TGTGCCAGCAGCCAGCGAGCTCCGTTTGCGGAACTTCTCGGCGAGCAGTACTTC	CASSQRAPFAELLGEQYF
.	TRBJ2-1	TRBD2	TRBV15	TGTGCCACCAGCACCAGCGGGAGCTCCTACAATGAGCAGTTCTTC	CATSTSGSSYNEQFF